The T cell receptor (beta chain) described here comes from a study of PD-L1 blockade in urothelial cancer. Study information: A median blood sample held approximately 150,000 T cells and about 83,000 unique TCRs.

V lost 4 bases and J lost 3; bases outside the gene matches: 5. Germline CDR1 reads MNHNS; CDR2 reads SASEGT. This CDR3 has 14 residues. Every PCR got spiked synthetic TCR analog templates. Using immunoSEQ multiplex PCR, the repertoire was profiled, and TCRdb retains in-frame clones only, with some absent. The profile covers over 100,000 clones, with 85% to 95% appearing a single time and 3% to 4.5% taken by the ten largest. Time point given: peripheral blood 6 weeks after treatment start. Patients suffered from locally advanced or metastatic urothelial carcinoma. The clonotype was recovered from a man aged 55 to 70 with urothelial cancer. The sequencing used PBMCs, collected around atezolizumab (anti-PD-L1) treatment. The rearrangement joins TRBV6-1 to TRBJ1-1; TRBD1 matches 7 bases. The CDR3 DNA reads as TGTGCCAGCAGTGGACAGGGCGGGTACACTGAAGCTTTCTTT. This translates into CASSGQGGYTEAFF.